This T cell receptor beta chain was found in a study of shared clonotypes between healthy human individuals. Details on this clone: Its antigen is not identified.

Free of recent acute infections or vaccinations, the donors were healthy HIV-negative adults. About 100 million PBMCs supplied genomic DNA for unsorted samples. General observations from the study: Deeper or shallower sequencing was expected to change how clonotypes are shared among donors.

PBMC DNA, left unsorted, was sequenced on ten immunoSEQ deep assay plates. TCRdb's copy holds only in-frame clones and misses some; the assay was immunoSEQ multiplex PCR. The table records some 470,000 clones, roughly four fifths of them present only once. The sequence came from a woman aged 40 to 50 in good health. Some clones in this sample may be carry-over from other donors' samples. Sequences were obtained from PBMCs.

CDR3 loop: CASSLGLVGAHNEQFF. In DNA form, the CDR3 reads TGCGCCAGCAGCTTGGGACTAGTGGGGGCACACAATGAGCAGTTCTTC. The chain links TRBV5-1 to TRBJ2-1; tentatively, D is TRBD1 or TRBD2 (6 bases each). This CDR3 contains 16 residues. Trimming pared 0 bases from V and 5 bases from J, leaving 15 bases between. Germline V gene data show CDR1 as SGHRS and CDR2 as YFSETQ.